This record concerns one TCR beta chain sequence. The record originates from a study of blood T cell repertoires in COVID-19. CDR1 and CDR2 from the germline V gene are MNHEY and SVGAGI. The CDR3 is 14 residues long. The ends were cut back, 2 bases at V and 4 bases at J, with 8 bases in the middle. Data came from immunoSEQ multiplex PCR; TCRdb stores just in-frame clones and leaves some out. The data show approximately 130,000 clones, with over 75% seen just once and about 9.5% held by the top ten. The clonotype originates from a man aged 35 to 55 with active or convalescent COVID-19. The sample comprised peripheral blood. V is TRBV6-5 and J is TRBJ1-4; D remains unclear. The CDR3, as DNA: TGTGCCAGCAGTTACAGGGCGGGTAATGAAAAACTGTTTTTT. This gives the protein CASSYRAGNEKLFF.